A single sample is the source of the 5 T cell receptor beta chains below, sequenced in a study of neurological immune-mediated disorders. One entry per CDR3 protein results from TCRdb running MiXCR on the 5' RACE reads. The sample includes 93,000 or so distinct CDR3 sequences, 9.5% to 14% seen only once; the top ten take about 3%. Sample time point: longitudinal time-point 3. Material for sequencing was PBMCs. The source is a female donor with HTLV-1-associated myelopathy (HAM/TSP).

V gene TRBV12-3 or TRBV12-4 combines with J gene TRBJ1-2; 10 bases are a match to TRBD1. The CDR3 loop spans 14 amino acids. J was trimmed by 8 bases and V by 6 bases; bases with no gene match: 9. In DNA, the CDR3 is TGTGCCAGCAGACAATGGGGGGACAGGGGAGGCTACACCTTC. It codes for CASRQWGDRGGYTF.

This clonotype occurred many times. This chain connects TRBV20-1 to TRBJ2-7; 11 bases are shared with TRBD2. This CDR3 contains 16 residues. Per the germline V gene, CDR1 is DFQATT and CDR2 is SNEGSKA (reference sequence). The trim removed 5 bases at V and 2 bases at J, leaving 11 bases unmatched. The CDR3 DNA is TGCAGTGCTTTGACTAGCGGGGACGCCCGTCCCTACGAGCAGTACTTC. Amino acid sequence: CSALTSGDARPYEQYF.

At least ten counts were recorded for this clonotype. The chain joins TRBV12-3 or TRBV12-4 to TRBJ2-1; tentative D call: TRBD2 (5 bases). The CDR3 sequence is 13 residues long. The V end was cut by 5 bases, the J end by 10 bases, with 15 bases between. The CDR3 DNA is TGTGCCAGCAGTCCCGGAGGACGGACCGAGCAGTTCTTC. Its translation is CASSPGGRTEQFF.

In its sample, this clonotype was seen many times. V is TRBV12-3 or TRBV12-4 and J is TRBJ2-2, with TRBD2 identical over 8 bases. The CDR3 contains 14 residues. The trim removed 6 bases at V and 6 bases at J, leaving 6 bases unmatched. The CDR3, as DNA: TGTGCCAGCAGGGGACTAGTTCAGCCCGGGGAGCTGTTTTTT. This codes for CASRGLVQPGELFF.

This clonotype was detected ten times or more. The gene calls are TRBV5-1 and TRBJ2-2, with D uncertain. Trimming took off 2 bases at V and 4 bases at J, with 9 bases between the two ends. The CDR3 runs 14 residues. CDR1 and CDR2 from the germline V gene are SGHRS and YFSETQ. The CDR3 nucleotides are TGCGCCAGCAGCTTTAATTGGGGCACCGGGGAGCTGTTTTTT. Translating it yields CASSFNWGTGELFF.